A selection of T cell receptor beta chains follows, all from one sample in a study of cytomegalovirus exposure and HLA in healthy donors. Repertoires were generated with immunoSEQ multiplex PCR, while TCRdb's copy carries only in-frame clones and drops some. The data contain approximately 160,000 clones, 89% of them singletons. Sequencing used PBMCs. These receptor sequences come from a man between 18 and 29 years old in good health and CMV-seropositive. Each CDR3 is given with its conserved first and last residue. The order of the fields is clone size, D gene, V gene, J gene, CDR3 DNA, CDR3 protein. A D gene is named only where the DNA matches it firmly. Only part of the rows carry a size: once, few, many, or a class if the clone is expanded.

>-|-|TRBV5-6|TRBJ2-1
TGTGCCAGCAGCTTTCCGAGCGGGTACTACAATGAGCAGTTCTTC
CASSFPSGYYNEQFF
>-|-|TRBV2|TRBJ2-2
TGTGCCAGCAGTGCTCCAACAGGGAACACCGGGGAGCTGTTTTTT
CASSAPTGNTGELFF
>-|TRBD2|TRBV10-3|TRBJ2-1
TGTGCCATCAGTGAGCGTCTAGCGGGAGTATACGAGCAGTTCTTC
CAISERLAGVYEQFF
>-|-|TRBV4-1|TRBJ2-3
TGCGCCAGCAGCCAGGGGCAGACTTCTAGCACAGATACGCAGTATTTT
CASSQGQTSSTDTQYF
>-|TRBD1|TRBV7-3|TRBJ1-1
TGTGCCAGCAGTAAGGACAGGGACACTGAAGCTTTCTTT
CASSKDRDTEAFF
>-|TRBD1|TRBV29-1|TRBJ1-2
TGCAGCGCCGGAGGACAGGGAGGTGGCTACACCTTC
CSAGGQGGGYTF
>-|TRBD1|TRBV5-1|TRBJ1-1
TGCGCCAGCAGCTTGGCTGCAGGGGGCAACACTGAAGCTTTCTTT
CASSLAAGGNTEAFF
>once|-|TRBV4-1|TRBJ2-3
TGCGCCAGCAGCCAAGATTGGGACTTTCAGACCCCTCAAAGAGATACGCAGTATTTT
CASSQDWDFQTPQRDTQYF
>-|TRBD2|TRBV9|TRBJ2-3
TGTGCCAGCAGCGTACGGGAGGGTTTAGATACGCAGTATTTT
CASSVREGLDTQYF
>-|-|TRBV27|TRBJ2-1
TGTGCCAGCAGTTTTAGCGAATACAATGAGCAGTTCTTC
CASSFSEYNEQFF
>-|-|TRBV6-5|TRBJ2-3
TGTGCCAGCAGTTCCAATACAGATACGCAGTATTTT
CASSSNTDTQYF
>-|TRBD2|TRBV27|TRBJ2-3
TGTGCCAGCAGTTTAATCGCGGGAGGGCTCACAGATACGCAGTATTTT
CASSLIAGGLTDTQYF
>-|TRBD2|TRBV7-8|TRBJ2-5
TGTGCCAGCAGCTTAACCCGAGCGTGGACTAGCGGGAGGGCTTGGCAAGAGACCCAGTACTTC
CASSLTRAWTSGRAWQETQYF
>-|-|TRBV5-1|TRBJ2-1
TGCGCCAGCAGCAGGAGCGGCAACAATGAGCAGTTCTTC
CASSRSGNNEQFF
>-|-|TRBV6-6|TRBJ1-2
TGTGCCAGCAGTTACGTTAGGACTAAGGGGGGCTACACCTTC
CASSYVRTKGGYTF
>once|TRBD1|TRBV18|TRBJ1-1
TGTGCCAGCTCACCCAGCCAGGGGGCCGCTGAAGCTTTCTTT
CASSPSQGAAEAFF
>-|TRBD2|TRBV6-5|TRBJ2-7
TGTGCCAGCAGTTCCCGGGTAGCGGGGTCCTACGAGCAGTACTTC
CASSSRVAGSYEQYF
>once|-|TRBV4-1|TRBJ2-5
TGCGCCAGCAGCCAACAGGGACAATTAGAGACCCAGTACTTC
CASSQQGQLETQYF
>-|-|TRBV6-1|TRBJ2-1
TGTGCCAGCAGTGAATCGGTATCAAATGAGCAGTTCTTC
CASSESVSNEQFF
>-|TRBD2|TRBV7-9|TRBJ2-1
TGTGCCAGCAGCTTAGGTTACGGCGGGAGGGCCAATGAGCAGTTCTTC
CASSLGYGGRANEQFF
>-|-|TRBV27|TRBJ2-5
TGTGCCAGCAGTTTCCACGGGGAGACCCAGTACTTC
CASSFHGETQYF
>-|-|TRBV5-6|TRBJ2-2
TGTGCCAGCATCTCAAGTAGCGCGAACACCGGGGAGCTGTTTTTT
CASISSSANTGELFF
>-|-|TRBV18|TRBJ1-1
TGTGCCAGCTCACCTGCGGTCATGAACACTGAAGCTTTCTTT
CASSPAVMNTEAFF
>-|TRBD1|TRBV10-3|TRBJ2-2
TGTGCCACCGGACAGGGAGCGAACACCGGGGAGCTGTTTTTT
CATGQGANTGELFF
>-|-|TRBV9|TRBJ1-1
TGTGCCAGCAGCCTAGGACAGAACACTGAAGCTTTCTTT
CASSLGQNTEAFF
>-|TRBD1|TRBV9|TRBJ1-2
TGTGCCAGCAGCGTAGCCCCAGGGGGCGAGAACTATGGCTACACCTTC
CASSVAPGGENYGYTF
>-|-|TRBV15|TRBJ1-4
TGTGCCACCAGTCCAGGGCAAACAACTAATGAAAAACTGTTTTTT
CATSPGQTTNEKLFF
>-|TRBD2|TRBV2|TRBJ2-2
TGTGCCAGCAGTGACCTAGCGGGAAGTCGTGGCGGGGAGCTGTTTTTT
CASSDLAGSRGGELFF
>-|-|TRBV30|TRBJ2-5
TGTGCCTGGAGTGTACCCGGGATTGAGACCCAGTACTTC
CAWSVPGIETQYF
>-|-|TRBV7-6|TRBJ2-7
TGTGCCAGCAGCTTAGGGCAGGGGTGGCACGAGCAGTACTTC
CASSLGQGWHEQYF
>-|-|TRBV6-1|TRBJ2-2
TGTGCCAGCAGTGATCTGTATAGGGGTCAGGAGCTGTTTTTT
CASSDLYRGQELFF
>once|-|TRBV15|TRBJ2-2
TGTGCCACCAGCAGAGAGGGGGGACTCTCGAACACCGGGGAGCTGTTTTTT
CATSREGGLSNTGELFF
>-|-|TRBV6-1|TRBJ1-2
TGTGCCAGCAGTGAACTAGCGGGGGCGCGGGGAGGCTACACCTTC
CASSELAGARGGYTF
>-|TRBD1|TRBV9|TRBJ1-5
TGTGCCAGCACTACTACAGGGGGCATAGGGAATCAGCCCCAGCATTTT
CASTTTGGIGNQPQHF
>-|TRBD2|TRBV11-2|TRBJ2-3
TGTGCCAGCAGCTTAGCAGGACTAGCGTTCTCGGGGAGCACAGATACGCAGTATTTT
CASSLAGLAFSGSTDTQYF
>-|TRBD2|TRBV6-5|TRBJ2-1
TGTGCCAGCAGTAAACTAGCGGGAATTAATGAGCAGTTCTTC
CASSKLAGINEQFF
>-|-|TRBV15|TRBJ1-5
TGTGCCACCAGCAGAGATCGGCAGCCCCAGCATTTT
CATSRDRQPQHF
>-|TRBD1|TRBV9|TRBJ2-5
TGTGCCAGCAGCGTTCAGGACAGGGGGCAGACCCAGTACTTC
CASSVQDRGQTQYF
>-|-|TRBV25-1|TRBJ2-3
TGTGCCAGCAGCCAAACGCGGAATACGCAGTATTTT
CASSQTRNTQYF
>-|TRBD2|TRBV28|TRBJ2-4
TGTGCCAGCAGTGACCCGACTAGCCGGTCCAAAAACATTCAGTACTTC
CASSDPTSRSKNIQYF
>-|-|TRBV7-9|TRBJ1-2
TGTGCCAGCAGCTTTACGCAGGGAATGTTTGGCTATGGCTACACCTTC
CASSFTQGMFGYGYTF
>-|TRBD1|TRBV5-5|TRBJ2-3
TGTGCCAGCAGCTTGCGTGGACAGGGAAGCACAGATACGCAGTATTTT
CASSLRGQGSTDTQYF
>-|-|TRBV5-1|TRBJ2-1
TGCGCCAGCAGCTTAACAGGGTTGATCAGGTCGGGTGGGAATGAGCAGTTCTTC
CASSLTGLIRSGGNEQFF
>-|-|TRBV19|TRBJ1-2
TGTGCCAGTAGTCACCGGGGGGTCTATGGCTACACCTTC
CASSHRGVYGYTF
>-|-|TRBV2|TRBJ2-7
TGTGCCAGCAGTGGGCTAGATTCCCCCTACGAGCAGTACTTC
CASSGLDSPYEQYF
>-|TRBD2|TRBV9|TRBJ2-1
TGTGCCAGCAGCGGACTAGCGGGAGGCTACAATGAGCAGTTCTTC
CASSGLAGGYNEQFF
>-|TRBD2|TRBV11-2|TRBJ2-7
TGTGCCAGCAGCGTAAGCGGGAGTTACGAGCAGTACTTC
CASSVSGSYEQYF
>-|-|TRBV7-2|TRBJ1-1
TGTGCCAGCAGCTTACGTTTTAGTGAAGCTTTCTTT
CASSLRFSEAFF
>-|TRBD1|TRBV13|TRBJ2-2
TGTGCCAGCAGGCGACAGGGGGCCTCCGGGGAGCTGTTTTTT
CASRRQGASGELFF
>-|-|TRBV5-1|TRBJ2-3
TGCGCCAGCAGCTTGGGGGCTACTAGCACAGATACGCAGTATTTT
CASSLGATSTDTQYF
>-|-|TRBV7-8|TRBJ2-7
TGTGCCAGCAGCTACGGACGAGCCCCCATGAGGGACGAGCAGTACTTC
CASSYGRAPMRDEQYF
>-|-|TRBV9|TRBJ2-1
TGTGCCAGCGGAGGTCTTGGAGGTGGAAGCAATGAGCAGTTCTTC
CASGGLGGGSNEQFF
>-|-|TRBV6-1|TRBJ1-2
TGTGCCAGCAGACATCATGGCTACACCTTC
CASRHHGYTF